A selection of T cell receptor beta chains follows, all from one sample in a study of identifying expanded T cells in peripheral blood. Profiling relied on immunoSEQ multiplex PCR, and the TCRdb table lists in-frame clones only, not all of them. The table has around 95,000 clones, 80% to 90% seen once; the top ten hold about 5.9%. Sequencing was done on a sample of blood. Receptors were obtained from a person aged 18 to 75 in good health. Both conserved end residues are part of each CDR3. Fields, in order: CDR3 protein, CDR3 DNA, J gene, V gene, clone size, D gene. D genes are given only for firm matches. The size entry is marked missing in some rows and otherwise reads once, few, many or a size class.

CDR3: CAWSAGTGDTEAFF
DNA: TGTGCCTGGAGTGCCGGGACGGGGGATACTGAAGCTTTCTTT
J: TRBJ1-1
V: TRBV30
size: NA
D: NA

CDR3: CASSPHLSGGPQETQYF
DNA: TGTGCCAGCAGCCCTCACCTTAGCGGGGGACCTCAAGAGACCCAGTACTTC
J: TRBJ2-5
V: TRBV7-9
size: NA
D: TRBD2

CDR3: CASMSFSGPDSRTEAFF
DNA: TGTGCCAGCATGTCTTTTTCGGGGCCAGACAGTCGCACTGAAGCTTTCTTT
J: TRBJ1-1
V: TRBV25-1
size: NA
D: NA

CDR3: CASSDGTATDTQYF
DNA: TGTGCCAGCAGTGATGGGACAGCCACAGATACGCAGTATTTT
J: TRBJ2-3
V: TRBV25-1
size: NA
D: TRBD1

CDR3: CASSLTQGSYNEQFF
DNA: TGTGCCAGCAGCTTAACCCAGGGGTCCTACAATGAGCAGTTCTTC
J: TRBJ2-1
V: TRBV7-9
size: NA
D: NA

CDR3: CASSFGRDTEAFF
DNA: TGTGCCAGCAGCTTCGGGAGGGACACTGAAGCTTTCTTT
J: TRBJ1-1
V: TRBV7-9
size: NA
D: NA

CDR3: CASSLQGDGYTF
DNA: TGCGCCAGCAGCTTACAGGGTGATGGCTACACCTTC
J: TRBJ1-2
V: TRBV5-1
size: NA
D: NA

CDR3: CASSVQYNSPLHF
DNA: TGTGCCAGCAGTGTACAGTATAATTCACCCCTCCACTTT
J: TRBJ1-6
V: TRBV2
size: NA
D: NA

CDR3: CAIGVRGLTEAFF
DNA: TGTGCTATAGGGGTCAGGGGGCTGACTGAAGCTTTCTTT
J: TRBJ1-1
V: TRBV6-5
size: once
D: TRBD1

CDR3: CASGLVQGSSYEQYF
DNA: TGTGCTAGTGGTTTGGTACAAGGCAGCTCCTACGAGCAGTACTTC
J: TRBJ2-7
V: TRBV12-5
size: NA
D: NA

CDR3: CASSLEGMNTEAFF
DNA: TGTGCCAGCAGCTTAGAGGGTATGAACACTGAAGCTTTCTTT
J: TRBJ1-1
V: TRBV7-2
size: NA
D: NA

CDR3: CASSSSPGVTEAFF
DNA: TGTGCCAGCAGCTCGTCCCCTGGGGTTACTGAAGCTTTCTTT
J: TRBJ1-1
V: TRBV7-7
size: few
D: NA

CDR3: CASSLGLAGGWHEQYF
DNA: TGTGCCAGCAGCTTAGGTCTGGCAGGGGGCTGGCACGAGCAGTACTTC
J: TRBJ2-7
V: TRBV7-2
size: NA
D: TRBD1

CDR3: CASGHGLSNTEAFF
DNA: TGTGCCAGTGGCCATGGGCTCTCGAACACTGAAGCTTTCTTT
J: TRBJ1-1
V: TRBV19
size: once
D: NA

CDR3: CALNGGEGYGYTF
DNA: TGTGCCCTCAATGGGGGCGAGGGCTATGGCTACACCTTC
J: TRBJ1-2
V: TRBV10-3
size: NA
D: NA

CDR3: CASSFERGGIYEQYF
DNA: TGCGCCAGCAGCTTTGAACGAGGTGGGATCTACGAGCAGTACTTC
J: TRBJ2-7
V: TRBV5-1
size: NA
D: NA

CDR3: CAWDHPGQGAYGYTF
DNA: TGTGCCTGGGATCATCCGGGACAGGGAGCCTATGGCTACACCTTC
J: TRBJ1-2
V: TRBV30
size: NA
D: TRBD1

CDR3: CAIHGTSDEQYF
DNA: TGTGCCATCCATGGGACTAGCGACGAGCAGTACTTC
J: TRBJ2-7
V: TRBV28
size: NA
D: TRBD2

CDR3: CASRKTGPTGEKLFF
DNA: TGTGCCAGCAGAAAAACCGGGCCCACGGGGGAAAAACTGTTTTTT
J: TRBJ1-4
V: TRBV28
size: NA
D: NA

CDR3: CASLSVGNTEAFF
DNA: TGTGCCAGCCTATCAGTAGGGAACACTGAAGCTTTCTTT
J: TRBJ1-1
V: TRBV27
size: NA
D: NA

CDR3: CAISDRDRTRDEKLFF
DNA: TGTGCCATCAGTGATCGAGACAGGACGCGTGATGAAAAACTGTTTTTT
J: TRBJ1-4
V: TRBV10-3
size: NA
D: NA

CDR3: CASSELPGIGGFSTDTQYF
DNA: TGTGCCAGCAGCGAACTCCCTGGAATAGGAGGGTTTAGCACAGATACGCAGTATTTT
J: TRBJ2-3
V: TRBV7-6
size: NA
D: NA

CDR3: CASRGGLAGFNEQFF
DNA: TGTGCCAGCAGGGGAGGACTAGCGGGGTTTAATGAGCAGTTCTTC
J: TRBJ2-1
V: TRBV6-6
size: NA
D: TRBD2

CDR3: CASSKSNARWKTQYF
DNA: TGTGCCAGCAGCAAATCTAACGCCCGGTGGAAGACCCAGTACTTC
J: TRBJ2-5
V: TRBV21-1
size: NA
D: NA

CDR3: CASSLVASEAFF
DNA: TGTGCCAGCAGCTTGGTGGCTTCTGAAGCTTTCTTT
J: TRBJ1-1
V: TRBV5-4
size: NA
D: NA

CDR3: CARQGLTPGNTIYF
DNA: TGTGCCAGGCAGGGGTTGACCCCTGGAAACACCATATATTTT
J: TRBJ1-3
V: TRBV19
size: NA
D: NA

CDR3: CASSRGTGNYGYTF
DNA: TGTGCCAGCAGCAGAGGGACGGGCAACTATGGCTACACCTTC
J: TRBJ1-2
V: TRBV7-2
size: NA
D: NA

CDR3: CASRQGNEAFF
DNA: TGTGCCAGCAGACAGGGGAATGAAGCTTTCTTT
J: TRBJ1-1
V: TRBV2
size: NA
D: TRBD1

CDR3: CASSPRMGLAGNTIYF
DNA: TGTGCCAGCAGCCCGCGTATGGGCTTAGCTGGAAACACCATATATTTT
J: TRBJ1-3
V: TRBV7-2
size: NA
D: NA

CDR3: CAWRGKERSNEQYF
DNA: TGTGCCTGGAGGGGCAAAGAGAGGTCCAACGAGCAGTACTTC
J: TRBJ2-7
V: TRBV30
size: NA
D: NA

CDR3: CASSPRTGTEGTEAFF
DNA: TGTGCCAGCTCACCAAGGACAGGGACCGAGGGGACTGAAGCTTTCTTT
J: TRBJ1-1
V: TRBV18
size: NA
D: TRBD1

CDR3: CASSYLLKGGNTEAFF
DNA: TGTGCCAGCAGTTACTTGCTTAAGGGGGGGAACACTGAAGCTTTCTTT
J: TRBJ1-1
V: TRBV6-5
size: NA
D: NA

CDR3: CASSPNPYGYTF
DNA: TGTGCCAGTAGTCCCAACCCCTATGGCTACACCTTC
J: TRBJ1-2
V: TRBV19
size: few
D: NA

CDR3: CASSSVTGGSLGYTF
DNA: TGTGCCAGCAGCTCCGTTACAGGGGGGAGTCTTGGCTACACCTTC
J: TRBJ1-2
V: TRBV11-2
size: NA
D: TRBD1

CDR3: CASSQEIATNTEAFF
DNA: TGTGCCAGCAGCCAAGAAATCGCGACAAACACTGAAGCTTTCTTT
J: TRBJ1-1
V: TRBV4-2
size: NA
D: NA

CDR3: CASSPLGTGEHWKGYTF
DNA: TGTGCCAGCAGTCCCCTCGGGACAGGGGAGCATTGGAAAGGCTACACCTTC
J: TRBJ1-2
V: TRBV27
size: NA
D: TRBD1

CDR3: CASSIASDSIRNQPQHF
DNA: TGTGCCAGTAGTATAGCCAGCGACAGTATCCGCAATCAGCCCCAGCATTTT
J: TRBJ1-5
V: TRBV19
size: NA
D: NA

CDR3: CASSLSDTILQF
DNA: TGTGCCAGCAGCTTATCGGACACCATCCTTCAGTTC
J: TRBJ2-7
V: TRBV11-2
size: NA
D: NA

CDR3: CASIADRYNEQFF
DNA: TGTGCCAGCATAGCGGATCGATACAATGAGCAGTTCTTC
J: TRBJ2-1
V: TRBV2
size: NA
D: NA

CDR3: CASSRQGAGGNQPQHF
DNA: TGTGCCAGCAGTAGACAGGGGGCGGGGGGCAATCAGCCCCAGCATTTT
J: TRBJ1-5
V: TRBV6-6
size: NA
D: TRBD1

CDR3: CASSPQGTGNTIYF
DNA: TGTGCCAGCTCACCCCAGGGAACTGGAAACACCATATATTTT
J: TRBJ1-3
V: TRBV18
size: NA
D: NA

CDR3: CASKRTGDNEQFF
DNA: TGTGCCAGCAAACGGACAGGGGACAATGAGCAGTTCTTC
J: TRBJ2-1
V: TRBV6-1
size: NA
D: TRBD1

CDR3: CATSTGQGQPQHF
DNA: TGCGCCACTTCAACGGGACAAGGGCAGCCCCAGCATTTT
J: TRBJ1-5
V: TRBV10-2
size: few
D: NA

CDR3: CSAGRRNEQFF
DNA: TGCAGTGCTGGTAGGCGAAATGAGCAGTTCTTC
J: TRBJ2-1
V: TRBV20-1
size: once
D: NA

CDR3: CASSPRGGDLNTEAFF
DNA: TGTGCCAGCAGCCCACGCGGGGGGGACTTGAACACTGAAGCTTTCTTT
J: TRBJ1-1
V: TRBV11-3
size: NA
D: NA

CDR3: CAWTYGQTAYTF
DNA: TGTGCCTGGACTTATGGACAGACCGCCTACACCTTC
J: TRBJ1-2
V: TRBV30
size: NA
D: NA

CDR3: CASSRRETLIYNEQFF
DNA: TGTGCCAGCAGCCGCAGGGAGACCTTAATATACAATGAGCAGTTCTTC
J: TRBJ2-1
V: TRBV14
size: NA
D: NA

CDR3: CAWSSGRYNEQFF
DNA: TGTGCCTGGAGTAGCGGTAGATACAATGAGCAGTTCTTC
J: TRBJ2-1
V: TRBV30
size: NA
D: NA

CDR3: CASSPRGGPYEQYF
DNA: TGTGCCAGCAGCCCCCGCGGGGGGCCCTACGAGCAGTACTTC
J: TRBJ2-7
V: TRBV11-3
size: NA
D: TRBD2

CDR3: CASSFGQGASGYTF
DNA: TGTGCCAGCAGCTTTGGACAGGGGGCGAGTGGCTACACCTTC
J: TRBJ1-2
V: TRBV7-9
size: NA
D: TRBD1

CDR3: CSVDPRNSLNEQFF
DNA: TGCAGCGTTGATCCTCGAAATTCATTGAATGAGCAGTTCTTC
J: TRBJ2-1
V: TRBV29-1
size: NA
D: NA

CDR3: CSAPRGVSYNEQFF
DNA: TGCAGCGCCCCCCGGGGGGTCTCCTACAATGAGCAGTTCTTC
J: TRBJ2-1
V: TRBV29-1
size: NA
D: TRBD2

CDR3: CASSGQGGSNTGELFF
DNA: TGTGCCAGCAGTGGACAGGGGGGCTCGAACACCGGGGAGCTGTTTTTT
J: TRBJ2-2
V: TRBV2
size: once
D: TRBD1

CDR3: CASNSGLAGDEQYF
DNA: TGTGCCAGCAATTCGGGGCTAGCGGGCGACGAGCAGTACTTC
J: TRBJ2-7
V: TRBV6-6
size: NA
D: TRBD2

CDR3: CASSEGLAGGETQYF
DNA: TGTGCCAGCAGTGAAGGGCTAGCGGGGGGGGAGACCCAGTACTTC
J: TRBJ2-5
V: TRBV2
size: NA
D: TRBD2

CDR3: CASSSTGGTDTQYF
DNA: TGTGCCAGCAGTTCAACAGGGGGCACAGATACGCAGTATTTT
J: TRBJ2-3
V: TRBV28
size: NA
D: TRBD1

CDR3: CASRPSVVSEGYTF
DNA: TGTGCCAGCAGGCCCAGTGTAGTTTCCGAGGGCTACACCTTC
J: TRBJ1-2
V: TRBV6-4
size: NA
D: NA

CDR3: CASSLGRNTEAFF
DNA: TGTGCCAGCAGCCTTGGCAGAAACACTGAAGCTTTCTTT
J: TRBJ1-1
V: TRBV11-3
size: NA
D: NA

CDR3: CASRPGATLNTIYF
DNA: TGTGCCAGCAGGCCAGGAGCGACCTTAAACACCATATATTTT
J: TRBJ1-3
V: TRBV6-5
size: once
D: NA